These 22 T cell receptor beta chains originate from one sample sequenced in a study of blood T cell repertoires in COVID-19 (dated by TCRdb to between 2020 and 2021). The method behind the library was the immunoSEQ multiplex PCR assay. In TCRdb, the immuneACCESS table is reduced to in-frame sequences with V and J assigned. These tables do not hold every clone; where another copy was compared, an unresolved V gene accounts for under half, and the others remain unexplained. The table for this sample lists approximately 400,000 clones; roughly 86% of them were counted only once. The leading ten clones occupy about 1.2% of the sample. Sequencing was performed on peripheral blood. All receptors derive from a human donor with acute or convalescent COVID-19. The donor label of this sample is uncertain.

The chain carries TRBV6-5 and TRBJ1-2; 7 positions agree with TRBD1. Germline values: CDR1 MNHEY, CDR2 SVGAGI. V shed 3 bases and J 7 bases; nucleotides not matched to a gene: 5. The CDR3 runs to 13 residues. In nucleotides, the CDR3 is TGTGCCAGCAGTTATGGACAGGCCACTGGCTACACCTTC. Its protein is CASSYGQATGYTF.

The chain has TRBV6-6 and TRBJ1-1; D unresolved. Looked up from germline, CDR1 is MNHNY and CDR2 is SVGAGI (reference sequence). Deletions cut 7 bases from V and 11 bases from J, with 20 bases between. This CDR3 is built from 13 residues. The CDR3 nucleotides read TGTGCCAGCATAGCCCGGGGTAGAGGGCTGGCTTTCTTT. This gives the protein CASIARGRGLAFF.

This clone was detected only a few times. The gene calls are TRBV30 and TRBJ1-5; TRBD1 agrees at 11 bases. Germline values: CDR1 GTSNPN, CDR2 SVGIG (reference sequence). The V and J ends lost 1 base and 4 bases, in that order; junction bases with no gene match: 3. This CDR3 contains 15 residues. The CDR3 reads CAWSGTGGLNQPQHF. CDR3 DNA sequence: TGTGCCTGGAGTGGGACAGGGGGCCTAAATCAGCCCCAGCATTTT.

The chain's CDR3 is CASSQKRQGARNIQYF. The CDR3 DNA reads TGTGCCAGCAGCCAAAAACGACAGGGGGCTCGGAACATTCAGTACTTC. This chain connects TRBV3-1 (or the pseudogene TRBV3-2) to TRBJ2-4; 10 bases line up with TRBD1. The CDR3 covers 16 residues. Germline V gene lookup returns CDR1 LGHDT and CDR2 YNNKEL (reference sequence). V lost 2 bases, J lost 7 bases, and 8 bases stayed unmatched.

The chain has TRBV7-2 and TRBJ2-3, with D perhaps TRBD2 (5 bases). V was trimmed by 2 bases and J by 0 bases, leaving 12 bases between them. The germline V gene encodes CDR1 SGHTA and CDR2 FQGNSA. This CDR3 spans 16 amino acids. DNA for the CDR3: TGTGCCAGCAGCTTATTCAGCGGAACTAGCACAGATACGCAGTATTTT. Translation: CASSLFSGTSTDTQYF.

The chain combines TRBV7-2 with TRBJ1-2; weak D call: TRBD1 (5 bases). Germline V gene sequence: CDR1 SGHTA, CDR2 FQGNSA. This CDR3 contains 15 residues. The V end was cut by 1 base, the J end by 2 bases, with 11 bases between. CDR3 in DNA: TGTGCCAGCAGCTTAGTGGGGCGCGGAAACTATGGCTACACCTTC. It encodes CASSLVGRGNYGYTF.

The genes are TRBV5-5 and TRBJ1-3; the D gene is possibly TRBD1 (6 bases). This CDR3 has 17 amino acids. From germline, CDR1 is SGHKS and CDR2 YYEKEE (reference sequence). V was cut by 3 bases and J by 0 bases, with 16 bases left in between. CDR3 amino acids: CASSSQGKGISGNTIYF. In nucleotides, the CDR3 is TGTGCCAGCAGCTCACAGGGAAAGGGAATCTCTGGAAACACCATATATTTT.

V gene TRBV4-2 combines with J gene TRBJ1-3, with TRBD1 as a possible D gene (5 bases). The germline V gene has CDR1 LGHNA and CDR2 YNFKEQ. This CDR3 contains 14 residues. V shed 1 base and J shed 1 base, with 5 bases lying between them. Here the CDR3 reads CASSQAGSGNTIYF. CDR3 nucleotide sequence: TGTGCCAGCAGCCAAGCAGGGTCTGGAAACACCATATATTTT.

This chain uses TRBV7-9 with TRBJ1-1; the D is unclear. The CDR3 is 10 amino acids. V lost 10 bases to trimming and J lost 5 bases, with 8 bases between them. Germline loops: CDR1 SEHNR, CDR2 FQNEAQ (reference sequence). For the CDR3, the DNA is TGTGCCATTGGAGGGACTGAAGCTTTCTTT. Translation gives CAIGGTEAFF. Full variable domain (remainder filled in from reference TRBV7-9 and TRBJ1-1): DTGVSQNPRHKITKRGQNVTFRCDPISEHNRLYWYRQTLGQGPEFLTYFQNEAQLEKSRLLSDRFSAERPKGSFSTLEIQRTEQGDSAMYLCAIGGTEAFFGQGTRLTVV.

The rearrangement uses TRBV20-1 and TRBJ1-2, with TRBD1 as a possible D gene (6 bases). The length of the CDR3 is 12 residues. The V end was cut by 3 bases, the J end by 8 bases, with 13 bases between. CDR1 DFQATT and CDR2 SNEGSKA come from the germline V gene (reference sequence). CDR3 loop: CSASRGHMGYTF. The CDR3 region has the DNA TGCAGTGCTAGTAGGGGACATATGGGCTACACCTTC.

The gene calls are TRBV11-2 and TRBJ2-3, with D possibly matching TRBD2 (7 bases). CDR1 SGHAT and CDR2 FQNNGV come from the germline V gene. This CDR3 contains 16 residues. Trimming stripped 9 bases from V and 2 bases from J, with 21 bases between. The CDR3 reads CASSRMGGGATDTQYF. In DNA, the CDR3 is TGTGCCAGTTCCCGTATGGGTGGGGGGGCCACAGATACGCAGTATTTT.

The gene calls are TRBV6-5 and TRBJ1-2; D is uncertain. Looked up from germline, CDR1 is MNHEY and CDR2 is SVGAGI. CDR3 length equals 13 residues. V shed 10 bases and J shed 6 bases, with 18 bases lying between them. The DNA for the CDR3 is TGTGCCACCCGTGGAGGGAACGGAGATGGCTACACCTTC. This sequence encodes CATRGGNGDGYTF.

The chain combines TRBV21-1 with TRBJ1-1; the DNA was not used to check the table's D call, TRBD1. TRBV21-1 is an annotated pseudogene. This CDR3 is built from 15 residues. This chain's CDR3 is CASSKRYSGKTEAFF. The DNA for the CDR3 is TGTGCCAGCAGCAAGCGATACTCAGGGAAGACTGAAGCTTTCTTT.

V and J are TRBV28 and TRBJ2-6, with TRBD2 as a possible D gene (6 bases). The germline V gene has CDR1 MDHEN and CDR2 SYDVKM. The CDR3 is 16 amino acids. The germline V and J ends were trimmed by 3 bases and 2 bases, with 11 bases remaining between them. The CDR3 protein is CASSFGGSAGANVLTF. CDR3 sequence (DNA): TGTGCCAGCAGTTTTGGGGGGTCTGCTGGGGCCAACGTCCTGACTTTC.

This clone occurred a few times. The CDR3: CASSQASRTYNEQFF. The CDR3, as DNA: TGTGCCAGCAGCCAGGCTTCTAGAACCTACAATGAGCAGTTCTTC. The V and J genes are TRBV3-1 (or the pseudogene TRBV3-2) and TRBJ2-1; D remains unclear. The CDR3 is 15 residues long. V lost 3 bases and J lost 2, with 11 bases in between. Germline V lookup: CDR1 LGHDT, CDR2 YNNKEL (reference sequence).

The chain carries TRBV2 and TRBJ1-3; possibly TRBD1 for D (6 bases). Germline values: CDR1 SNHLY, CDR2 FYNNEI. Trimming left V 5 bases short and J 2 bases short, with 16 bases between. The CDR3 runs 16 residues. CDR3 nucleotide sequence: TGTGCCAGCAGTAAGACGACAGGTCGAACTGGAAACACCATATATTTT. Amino acids: CASSKTTGRTGNTIYF.

The chain combines TRBV27 with TRBJ1-2, with D unresolved. Trimming removed 1 base at V and 4 bases at J, with 7 bases between. The CDR3 extends over 13 amino acids. Germline-derived CDR1 and CDR2 are MNHEY and SMNVEV (reference sequence). The chain's CDR3 is CASSLLGSYGYTF. The CDR3 DNA reads as TGTGCCAGCAGTTTATTGGGGAGCTATGGCTACACCTTC.

The rearrangement uses TRBV11-1 and TRBJ2-7; D is perhaps TRBD1 (5 bases). Trimming cost V 2 bases and J 3 bases, with 14 bases left between them. Germline V gene lookup returns CDR1 SGHAT and CDR2 FQDESV (reference sequence). The CDR3 contains 15 residues. This CDR3 reads CASSLRTQDYYEQYF. CDR3 in DNA: TGTGCCAGCAGCTTACGTACACAGGATTACTACGAGCAGTACTTC.

The chain joins TRBV5-1 to TRBJ1-4, with no clear D. Trimming stripped 2 bases from V and 4 bases from J, with 12 bases between. Germline loops: CDR1 SGHRS, CDR2 YFSETQ. The CDR3 spans 15 residues. The CDR3: CASSLMSTGNEKLFF. In DNA form, the CDR3 reads TGCGCCAGCAGCTTAATGTCCACGGGTAATGAAAAACTGTTTTTT. Together with reference TRBV5-1 and TRBJ1-4, the CDR3 gives the full variable domain: KAGVTQTPRYLIKTRGQQVTLSCSPISGHRSVSWYQQTPGQGLQFLFEYFSETQRNKGNFPGRFSGRQFSNSRSEMNVSTLELGDSALYLCASSLMSTGNEKLFFGSGTQLSVL.

The chain joins TRBV5-1 to TRBJ1-6, with a possible D match to TRBD1 (5 bases). V lost 0 bases, J lost 7 bases, and 11 bases lay in between. This CDR3 has 15 amino acids. The germline V gene encodes CDR1 SGHRS and CDR2 YFSETQ. The CDR3 loop is CASSLGGRVNSPLHF. In DNA form, the CDR3 reads TGCGCCAGCAGCTTGGGGGGCAGGGTCAATTCACCCCTCCACTTT.

The chain joins TRBV5-4 to TRBJ2-7; 10 nucleotides align to TRBD2. This CDR3 region has 15 residues. Germline-derived CDR1 and CDR2 are SGHNT and YYREEE (reference sequence). Trimming removed 3 bases from V and 6 bases from J; junction bases left unmatched: 9. The CDR3 sequence: CASSSSGGASAEQYF. The DNA of the CDR3 is TGTGCCAGCAGCTCAAGCGGGGGGGCTTCCGCCGAGCAGTACTTC.

This chain joins TRBV15 and TRBJ1-1; a possible D gene is TRBD1 (6 bases). This CDR3 spans 19 amino acids. V was trimmed by 0 bases and J by 4 bases, leaving 24 bases between them. Germline values: CDR1 LNHNV, CDR2 YYDKDF (reference sequence). CDR3 DNA: TGTGCCACCAGCAGAGAAAGAACAGGGACTATCGGGATTGGCACTGAAGCTTTCTTT. As protein: CATSRERTGTIGIGTEAFF.